This TCR beta chain was documented in a study of blood T cells in healthy people across ages (dated by TCRdb to the mid-2010s). For the wider study: Template switching captured roughly one uniquely barcoded TCR beta cDNA molecule per two T cells in model experiments. The study measured age-related changes in TCR beta repertoire diversity using deep sequencing normalized with unique cDNA molecular identifiers. Two additional independent replicas of 1 million unique cDNA reads from the same blood draw were analyzed for two donors (one aged 18 to 30 and one aged 80 or older). To avoid experimental bias, donors of different ages were distributed randomly across sequencing lanes. Four age groups were formed from the donors: young (average 16 years), middle-aged (approximately 42), aged (around 68) and long-lived (82). General study outcomes and caveats: As age increased, observed TCR beta diversity per million T cells dropped in a roughly linear way, and a significant reduction was already evident by age about 40. Compared with the aged group, the long-lived group had more naive CD4+ T cells, fewer expanded clones and increased TCR diversity, a pattern suggesting age selection. A strong correlation was found between observed TCR beta diversity and the percentage of naive T cells measured by flow cytometry. Estimates of total diversity from one million sequenced T cells were regarded as lower bounds and underestimates. Since profiling was done on bulk unsorted PBMCs, naive and antigen-experienced compartments could not be conclusively compared. The CMV infection status of donors was not known, potentially confounding age-related changes in expanded clonotypes.

Receptors were amplified or captured by 5' RACE. Sequencing used an Illumina HiSeq 2500. A second about 7 to 12 cycle PCR used a sample-barcoded 5' primer and a J-beta primer mix. A unique molecular identifier was introduced onto each TCR beta cDNA molecule by a template-switch 5' adaptor carrying 12 random nucleotides. At least 3 million CDR3-containing paired-end reads were obtained from each sample. First-strand cDNA was synthesized from all RNA with the Mint cDNA synthesis kit, primed by a TRBC-specific oligonucleotide. After uracil-DNA glycosylase treatment, a first 18-cycle PCR used universal primers M1SS and BC2_uni_R on all cDNA. From the authors' description of their analysis: For normalization, 1 million high-quality reads, each with a distinct molecular identifier, were randomly selected from each sample. Instead of being binned into consensus sequences, reads with shared molecular identifiers were discarded. MiTCR, run with a Q25 quality threshold and the strictest error-elimination algorithm, handled CDR3 identification, clonotype clustering and error correction. A nonparametric unseen species model with Euler transformation was used to estimate a lower bound on total TCR beta diversity. TCRdb trimmed the raw reads at Q25, called clones with MiXCR and kept productive beta chains. Entries are consolidated by CDR3 protein sequence, retaining the most common genes and DNA. The V and J calls come from TCRdb's annotation, not from the publication. Recorded for this sample are just over 1 million distinct CDR3 sequences; under 55% of them occurred a single time. About 20% of the sample goes to the ten largest clones.

Comment on this clonotype: Its antigen is unknown. No clone much larger than this one lies a single base away; base qualities are absent.

Systemically healthy Caucasian individuals from Russia, approximately 39 in total and aged roughly 6 to 90 years, were included as donors. Ten milliliters of peripheral blood were collected from each donor into EDTA-treated Vacutainer tubes. Ficoll-Paque density-gradient centrifugation was used to isolate PBMCs, with at least 7 million per sample. Total RNA, at least 5 micrograms per sample, was extracted from PBMCs with Trizol reagent. For every donor, flow cytometry on a PBMC aliquot measured the percentage of naive CD45RAhigh/CD27high T cells. In the germline V gene, CDR1 corresponds to SNHLY and CDR2 to FYNNEI. V is clipped by 6 bases and J by 5 bases, and the sequence between their germline boundaries is 13 bases long. From the cysteine up to the phenylalanine, the CDR3 has a length of 13 residues. The kept DNA is CDR3 alone, 39 bases in frame from the first base.

The chain is encoded by TRBV2 joined to TRBJ2-5, and the D gene may be TRBD2, 5 bases matching. The sample taken for sequencing was blood. This TCR came from a woman aged 60-70 years in good health. The sequence in DNA is TGTGCCAGCAGAAACACACCGGGGGAGACCCAGTACTTC. Its coded protein is CASRNTPGETQYF.